Each of the 25 T cell receptor beta chains below was sequenced from the same sample in a study of blood T cell repertoires in COVID-19 (dated by TCRdb to the early 2020s). To prepare the library, the immunoSEQ multiplex PCR assay was applied. TCRdb took over this immuneACCESS table, retaining in-frame rearrangements with V and J assigned. Such tables are incomplete; in checked studies, under half of the missing clones stem from an unresolved V gene, and the remainder is unexplained. The sample table contains roughly 210,000 clones; only one count was recorded for over 75% of them. 7.2% of the sample is held by the ten biggest clonotypes. Input material: PBMCs or T cells enriched from blood (not recorded which). Every receptor here comes from a man aged 25-40 years in a cohort exposed to, infected with or recovered from COVID-19 (not recorded which).

The CDR3 loop is CASSLGGQAQAFF. The CDR3 DNA reads TGCGCCAGCAGCTTGGGGGGACAGGCCCAAGCTTTCTTT. The V call is TRBV5-1, the J call TRBJ1-1; 8 bases agree with TRBD1. CDR1 is SGHRS, CDR2 YFSETQ, per germline. The CDR3 spans 13 residues. J was trimmed by 9 bases and V by 0 bases; bases with no gene match: 4.

The J gene is TRBJ1-1, the V gene TRBV7-9; 9 bases fit TRBD1. With 7 bases clipped from V and 0 bases from J, the junction kept 6 bases outside the gene matches. The CDR3 loop spans 15 amino acids. Germline V gene sequence: CDR1 SEHNR, CDR2 FQNEAQ (reference sequence). CDR3 coding DNA: TGTGCCAGCACCCCGGACAGGGGACTGAACACTGAAGCTTTCTTT. Translated: CASTPDRGLNTEAFF.

The V and J genes are TRBV27 and TRBJ2-2; D possibly corresponds to TRBD2 (7 bases). Deletions cut 2 bases from V and 7 bases from J, with 14 bases between. Germline CDR1 and CDR2: MNHEY and SMNVEV (reference sequence). This CDR3 contains 15 residues. CDR3 protein: CASSLGPGGSGELFF. The CDR3 nucleotides read TGTGCCAGCAGTTTAGGGCCGGGGGGCAGCGGGGAGCTGTTTTTT.

This chain connects TRBV6-5 to TRBJ2-3; D gene ambiguous. Trimming took off 5 bases at V and 0 bases at J, with 12 bases between the two ends. This CDR3 has 15 amino acids. The germline gives CDR1 MNHEY, CDR2 SVGAGI. The CDR3 sequence is CASSPIDTSTDTQYF. The CDR3, as DNA: TGTGCCAGCAGTCCCATCGATACTAGCACAGATACGCAGTATTTT.

The chain couples TRBV28 to TRBJ1-2; 7 nucleotides agree with TRBD1. The germline gives CDR1 MDHEN, CDR2 SYDVKM. The J segment lost 5 bases and the V segment lost 4 bases, leaving 7 bases of the junction unmatched. This CDR3 is built from 14 residues. The CDR3 nucleotides read TGTGCCAGCAGTTCATCCGCAGGGGGATATGGCTACACCTTC. Amino acid sequence: CASSSSAGGYGYTF.

This chain connects TRBV28 to TRBJ2-2, with a tentative D call TRBD2 (6 bases). The germline V gene encodes CDR1 MDHEN and CDR2 SYDVKM. This CDR3 has 12 amino acids. V lost 10 bases and J 3 bases, leaving 9 bases between the germline ends. This chain's CDR3 is CATERDTGELFF. The CDR3 DNA is TGTGCCACCGAGCGGGACACCGGGGAGCTGTTTTTT. The variable domain in full, with the rest retrieved from reference TRBV28 and TRBJ2-2, is DVKVTQSSRYLVKRTGEKVFLECVQDMDHENMFWYRQDPGLGLRLIYFSYDVKMKEKGDIPEGYSVSREKKERFSLILESASTNQTSMYLCATERDTGELFFGEGSRLTVL.

In nucleotides, the CDR3 is TGTGCCACCAGAGACTTGGACAGGGACAAAGCTGACTATGGCTACACCTTC. Translating it yields CATRDLDRDKADYGYTF. The chain joins TRBV24-1 to TRBJ1-2, with 8 nucleotides matching TRBD1. V lost 7 bases and J lost 3; bases outside the gene matches: 15. Germline V gives CDR1 KGHDR, CDR2 SFDVKD. The CDR3 is made up of 17 amino acids.

The CDR3 sequence: CASSYLANTQYF. DNA of the CDR3: TGTGCCAGCAGCTATCTAGCAAACACGCAGTATTTT. The V gene is TRBV7-2, the J gene TRBJ2-3, with TRBD2 as a possible D gene (5 bases). CDR1 and CDR2 (germline): SGHTA, FQGNSA. The V end lost 4 bases, the J end lost 9 bases, and 11 bases lay between the germline ends. The CDR3 runs 12 residues.

The chain's CDR3 is CASSYQGNGYTF. As DNA, the CDR3 is TGTGCCAGCAGTTACCAGGGTAATGGCTACACCTTC. The chain is built from TRBV12-3 or TRBV12-4 and TRBJ1-2; possibly TRBD1 for D (5 bases). The V and J ends lost 4 bases and 6 bases respectively, with 9 bases between them. The CDR3 is 12 amino acids.

This chain uses TRBV6-5 with TRBJ1-3; 8 bases map to TRBD1. This CDR3 comprises 14 residues. Germline V gives CDR1 MNHEY, CDR2 SVGAGI. The trim removed 6 bases at V and 2 bases at J, leaving 3 bases unmatched. The DNA for the CDR3 is TGTGCCAGCAGGGTACAGGGGGCTGGAAACACCATATATTTT. Residues: CASRVQGAGNTIYF.

This rearrangement joins TRBV10-2 to TRBJ2-3; D remains unclear. The CDR3 consists of 18 residues. The germline gives CDR1 WSHSY, CDR2 SAAADI. Trimming stripped 0 bases from V and 6 bases from J, with 22 bases between. The CDR3 sequence is CASSESDLRRLPWDTQYF. For the CDR3, the DNA is TGCGCCAGCAGTGAGTCCGACCTCCGGAGACTGCCGTGGGATACGCAGTATTTT.

This chain joins TRBV28 and TRBJ1-6; 8 bases align to TRBD1. J gave up 7 bases and V 3 bases, and 5 bases lay outside the gene matches. The CDR3 is 15 amino acids. Germline CDR1 and CDR2: MDHEN and SYDVKM. CDR3 protein: CASSLTGAYNSPLHF. The CDR3 DNA follows: TGTGCCAGCAGTTTGACAGGGGCGTACAATTCACCCCTCCACTTT.

This sequence joins TRBV28 and TRBJ2-1, with 11 bases lining up with TRBD1. The CDR3 has 16 amino acids. Germline assignment: CDR1 MDHEN and CDR2 SYDVKM. The V and J ends lost 5 bases and 6 bases, in that order; junction bases with no gene match: 9. CDR3 amino acids: CASSVTPGQGGNEQFF. The DNA of the CDR3 is TGTGCCAGCAGTGTAACCCCGGGACAGGGGGGCAATGAGCAGTTCTTC.

This clone was seen more than once but under ten times. The chain is built from TRBV3-1 (or the pseudogene TRBV3-2) and TRBJ1-3; D is unclear. Trimming pared 3 bases from V and 0 bases from J, leaving 6 bases between. The CDR3 runs 14 residues. Per germline, CDR1 LGHDT and CDR2 YNNKEL (reference sequence). The CDR3 DNA is TGTGCCAGCAGCCAGGGCTTCTCTGGAAACACCATATATTTT. It specifies CASSQGFSGNTIYF.

Notes on this clone: At one end, the junction sequence differs from germline, possibly due to a read error. This chain joins TRBV7-7 and TRBJ2-7, with 10 bases lining up with TRBD1. Germline V gene sequence: CDR1 SSHAT, CDR2 FNYEAQ (reference sequence). The CDR3 is made up of 15 amino acids. CDR3: CASSLGQGEAYEQYF. For the CDR3, the DNA is TGTGCTAGCAGCTTAGGACAGGGGGAAGCCTACGAGCAGTACTTC.

CDR3 region: CASSQGQGGEKLFF. In DNA, the CDR3 is TGCGCCAGCAGCCAAGGACAGGGCGGGGAAAAACTGTTTTTT. The chain employs TRBV4-3 and TRBJ1-4; 7 positions match TRBD1. V was pared by 1 base and J by 8 bases, with 4 bases of the junction left unmatched. Germline V gives CDR1 LGHNA, CDR2 YSLEER. The CDR3 runs to 14 residues.

V gene TRBV7-6 combines with J gene TRBJ2-7; D perhaps matches TRBD1 (6 bases). V lost 5 bases to trimming and J lost 5 bases, with 10 bases between them. Per the germline V gene, CDR1 is SGHVS and CDR2 is FNYEAQ. The CDR3 has 12 residues. CDR3 amino acids: CASSAQGHEQYF. The CDR3 region has the DNA TGTGCCAGCAGCGCACAGGGTCACGAGCAGTACTTC. The full variable domain, with the rest looked up from reference TRBV7-6 and TRBJ2-7, is GAGVSQSPRYKVTKRGQDVALRCDPISGHVSLYWYRQALGQGPEFLTYFNYEAQQDKSGLPNDRFSAERPEGSISTLTIQRTEQRDSAMYRCASSAQGHEQYFGPGTRLTVT.

The V call is TRBV12-5, the J call TRBJ2-7; 7 bases match TRBD2. Germline V CDR1 and CDR2: LGHNT, FRNRAP. Trimming took 11 bases from V and 0 from J; bases not matched to a gene: 13. This CDR3 has 15 amino acids. CDR3 loop: CAGEIQRDNSYEQYF. CDR3 bases: TGTGCTGGGGAAATCCAGCGGGATAACTCCTACGAGCAGTACTTC.

This clone was picked up a small number of times. The J gene is TRBJ2-7, the V gene TRBV21-1; TRBD2, as called in the table, went unchecked against the DNA. TRBV21-1 is shown as a pseudogene. The CDR3 length is 10 residues. For the CDR3, the DNA is TGTGCCAGCAGTTCTTACGAGCAGTACTTC. This encodes CASSSYEQYF.

A remark on this clone: Other nucleotide sequences in the sample specify the same CDR3. The chain joins TRBV27 to TRBJ1-5; D unresolved. Germline V gene sequence: CDR1 MNHEY, CDR2 SMNVEV (reference sequence). V was cut by 2 bases and J by 4 bases, with 6 bases left in between. The CDR3 covers 13 residues. The DNA for the CDR3 is TGTGCCAGCAGTTTAAGAGAGAATCAGCCCCAGCATTTT. Protein product: CASSLRENQPQHF.

This clone was seen only once. V is TRBV7-8 and J is TRBJ2-7, with a tentative D call TRBD1 (6 bases). Germline V CDR1 and CDR2: SGHVS, FQNEAQ. Trimming pared 5 bases from V and 1 base from J, leaving 21 bases between. The CDR3 spans 17 residues. The CDR3 protein is CASSRTTGPVSSYEQYF. CDR3 in DNA: TGTGCCAGCAGCCGTACTACAGGGCCCGTCTCTTCCTACGAGCAGTACTTC.

The chain couples TRBV5-8 to TRBJ2-7, with 8 bases that match TRBD1. Looked up from germline, CDR1 is SGHTS and CDR2 is YDEGEE. The V gene end was trimmed by 0 bases and the J gene end by 3 bases; junction bases not matched to a gene: 5. This CDR3 is 15 amino acids long. CDR3 coding DNA: TGTGCCAGCAGCTTGGCTTGGACAGGGAACTACGAGCAGTACTTC. Protein sequence: CASSLAWTGNYEQYF.

This clone was seen only once. The rearrangement uses TRBV7-9 and TRBJ1-2, with D tentatively TRBD1 (6 bases). The CDR3 consists of 14 residues. The V gene lost 5 bases and the J gene lost 1 base, with 11 bases spanning the gap. Germline V gives CDR1 SEHNR, CDR2 FQNEAQ (reference sequence). The CDR3 DNA sequence: TGTGCCAGCAGCCCGACAGGAAATAACTATGGCTACACCTTC. Amino acids: CASSPTGNNYGYTF.

V usage is TRBV27 and J usage is TRBJ2-1, with TRBD1 matching over 8 bases. Germline V gives CDR1 MNHEY, CDR2 SMNVEV (reference sequence). The CDR3 totals 14 residues. The V gene end was trimmed by 6 bases and the J gene end by 8 bases; junction bases not matched to a gene: 9. CDR3 in amino acids: CASRRTGWVDEQFF. CDR3 DNA sequence: TGTGCCAGCAGGAGGACAGGGTGGGTCGATGAGCAGTTCTTC.

The chain couples TRBV19 to TRBJ2-1; 10 bases align to TRBD2. This CDR3 has 15 amino acids. V shed 5 bases and J 6 bases; nucleotides not matched to a gene: 7. CDR1 is LNHDA and CDR2 is SQIVND in the germline V gene (reference sequence). The CDR3 is CASSVLAGDRNEQFF. The CDR3 coding sequence is TGTGCCAGTAGTGTCCTAGCGGGAGACCGCAATGAGCAGTTCTTC. Full variable domain (missing parts from reference TRBV19 and TRBJ2-1): DGGITQSPKYLFRKEGQNVTLSCEQNLNHDAMYWYRQDPGQGLRLIYYSQIVNDFQKGDIAEGYSVSREKKESFPLTVTSAQKNPTAFYLCASSVLAGDRNEQFFGPGTRLTVL.